The T cell receptor beta chain described here comes from a study of T cell changes during pregnancy in multiple sclerosis. Germline CDR1 reads SGHRS; CDR2 reads YFSETQ. The CDR3 consists of 14 residues. V was clipped by 4 bases and J by 4 bases; unmatched bases: 5. Using immunoSEQ multiplex PCR, the repertoire was profiled, and TCRdb retains in-frame clones only, with some absent. The sample includes around 97,000 clones, approximately 90% of them seen just once. This clone has only a few counts. This material consisted of peripheral blood, taken in the second trimester of pregnancy. The source is a female donor in good health, enrolled as a control in a pregnancy study. The chain recombines TRBV5-1 with TRBJ1-2; 9 nucleotides line up with TRBD1. CDR3 nucleotide sequence: TGCGCCAGCAGCCAGGGACAGGGAGTCTATGGCTACACCTTC. Translation: CASSQGQGVYGYTF.